This T cell receptor (beta chain) came from a study of identical twins. Regarding the study as a whole: Zero-insertion findings could be partly confounded by invariant cells (MAIT and iNKT cells). With monozygotic twins, out-of-frame TCR alpha sharing exceeded what models estimated.

Germline V gene lookup returns CDR1 WNHNN and CDR2 SYGVQD (reference sequence). This CDR3 has 15 residues. V lost 4 bases, J lost 6 bases, and 7 bases stayed unmatched. Unique molecular identifiers were present on the cDNA, and a universal primer site came from template switching. MiXCR, run by TCRdb on the 5' RACE reads, gives a single entry per CDR3 protein. This sample has approximately 300,000 distinct CDR3 sequences, with around 9.7% found just once. On this clonotype: Its antigen is currently unknown.

In addition, the sample was reused for a study of yellow fever vaccine responses in identical twins.

Sequencing was performed on CD8+ T cells sorted from blood. The rearrangement joins TRBV10-1 to TRBJ2-3, with TRBD1 matching 10 bases. The origin of this receptor is a woman younger than 30 in good health. The CDR3 DNA sequence: TGCGCCAGCAGTGGGGAGACAGGGGGCTCCGATACGCAGTATTTT. It encodes CASSGETGGSDTQYF.